The source of this T cell receptor beta chain is a study of cytomegalovirus exposure and HLA in healthy donors. Findings and limits, study-wide: As confirmed in vitro, a few CMV-associated chains were specific for CMV antigens. The study designated over 150 TCR beta chains cytomegalovirus-associated.

The donors were in the approximately 120-subject validation cohort, distinct from the approximately 670-subject first cohort. J gave up 7 bases and V 1 base, and 2 bases lay outside the gene matches. Germline V lookup: CDR1 SNHLY, CDR2 FYNNEI. CDR3 length: 14 residues. In regard to this clone: What it binds is not known.

Data came from immunoSEQ multiplex PCR; TCRdb stores just in-frame clones and leaves some out. The sample carries 150,000 to 200,000 clones, about 80% recorded once. V is TRBV2 and J is TRBJ1-4; the match to TRBD1 covers 8 bases. This TCR was sampled from a man in his late teens or twenties in good health and CMV-seropositive. The sequencing input was PBMCs. The CDR3 DNA follows: TGTGCCAGCAGTGAAGTAACAGGGGGTGAAAAACTGTTTTTT. It codes for CASSEVTGGEKLFF.